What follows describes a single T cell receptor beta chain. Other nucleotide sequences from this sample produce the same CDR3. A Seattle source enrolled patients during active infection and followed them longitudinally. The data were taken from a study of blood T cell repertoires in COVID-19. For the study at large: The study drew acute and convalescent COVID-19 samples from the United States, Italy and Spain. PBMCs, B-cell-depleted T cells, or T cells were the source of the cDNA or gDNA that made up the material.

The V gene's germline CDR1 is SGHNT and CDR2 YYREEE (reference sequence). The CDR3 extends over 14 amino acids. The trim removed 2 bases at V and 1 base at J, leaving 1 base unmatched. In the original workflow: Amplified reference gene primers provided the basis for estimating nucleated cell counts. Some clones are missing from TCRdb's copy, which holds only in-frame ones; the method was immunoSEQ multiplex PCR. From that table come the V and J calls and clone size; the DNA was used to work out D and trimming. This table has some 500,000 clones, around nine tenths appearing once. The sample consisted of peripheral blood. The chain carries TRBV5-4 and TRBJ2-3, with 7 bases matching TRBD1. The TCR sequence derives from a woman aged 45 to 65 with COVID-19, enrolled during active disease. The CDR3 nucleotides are TGTGCCAGCAGCTTAGACAGGGGCACAGATACGCAGTATTTT. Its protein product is CASSLDRGTDTQYF.